The 32 T cell receptor beta chains below come from one sample, sequenced in a study of shared clonotypes between healthy human individuals. Here immunoSEQ multiplex PCR was the method, and the copy in TCRdb shows in-frame clones only, minus some. This sample has over a million clones, with 65% to 75% found just once. Sequencing was carried out using memory CD4+ T cells sorted from blood. As for subset: CD45RA-negative fraction. Receptor source: a man aged 18 to 35 in good health.

The V call is TRBV5-6, the J call TRBJ2-5; the D gene is possibly TRBD1 (5 bases). The germline gives CDR1 SGHDT, CDR2 YYEEEE. CDR3 size: 14 residues. Trimming took off 0 bases at V and 3 bases at J, with 9 bases between the two ends. The CDR3: CASSLELREETQYF. In nucleotides, the CDR3 is TGTGCCAGCAGCTTGGAGCTCAGGGAAGAGACCCAGTACTTC.

This rearrangement joins TRBV5-6 to TRBJ2-1; 7 nucleotides align to TRBD1. The CDR3 runs to 15 residues. Per the germline V gene, CDR1 is SGHDT and CDR2 is YYEEEE. V shed 4 bases and J 4 bases; nucleotides not matched to a gene: 8. CDR3 in amino acids: CASSAPGTDYNEQFF. DNA for the CDR3: TGTGCCAGCAGCGCTCCCGGGACAGATTACAATGAGCAGTTCTTC.

V is TRBV5-1 and J is TRBJ2-6; D is possibly TRBD1 (5 bases). CDR1 SGHRS and CDR2 YFSETQ come from the germline V gene. The germline V and J ends were trimmed by 0 bases and 2 bases, with 9 bases remaining between them. The CDR3 is made up of 16 amino acids. The CDR3 reads CASSLALGAGANVLTF. The CDR3, as DNA: TGCGCCAGCAGCTTGGCCCTAGGGGCTGGGGCCAACGTCCTGACTTTC.

CDR3 region: CASSWGEADTQYF. The DNA for the CDR3 is TGTGCCAGCAGTTGGGGAGAAGCAGATACGCAGTATTTT. The V and J genes are TRBV2 and TRBJ2-3; perhaps TRBD2 as D (5 bases). The CDR3 loop spans 13 amino acids. V was shortened by 5 bases and J by 4 bases, with 10 bases between the two germline ends. Germline values: CDR1 SNHLY, CDR2 FYNNEI.

V and J are TRBV6-5 and TRBJ1-2, with D possibly being TRBD1 (5 bases). The CDR3 totals 13 residues. CDR1 MNHEY and CDR2 SVGAGI come from the germline V gene. V was pared by 7 bases and J by 4 bases, with 13 bases between. In nucleotides, the CDR3 is TGTGCCAGCACCATGGGGCTAAGCTATGGCTACACCTTC. It encodes CASTMGLSYGYTF.

This clone was recorded at least ten times. This chain links TRBV9 with TRBJ1-6, with no clear D. Germline V gene data show CDR1 as SGDLS and CDR2 as YYNGEE. CDR3 length equals 15 residues. The V gene lost 5 bases and the J gene lost 6 bases, with 15 bases spanning the gap. This CDR3 is CASSLEDKSNSPLHF. CDR3 DNA: TGTGCCAGCAGTTTGGAGGATAAGAGTAATTCACCCCTCCACTTT.

This clone was detected only a few times. The chain has TRBV19 and TRBJ2-7; a possible D gene is TRBD1 (8 bases). The CDR3 extends over 14 amino acids. Germline assignment: CDR1 LNHDA and CDR2 SQIVND (reference sequence). Deletions cut 5 bases from V and 1 base from J, with 12 bases between. In DNA, the CDR3 is TGTGCCAGTAGTCAACAGGGGGGGTCCTACGAGCAGTACTTC. It yields the protein CASSQQGGSYEQYF.

This clone was observed once. One base away lies a much larger clone, so this may be a sequencing read error. This sample includes further DNA sequences coding for the same CDR3. The chain carries TRBV7-9 and TRBJ1-1, with no clear D. The CDR3 extends over 11 amino acids. Germline V gene data show CDR1 as SEHNR and CDR2 as FQNEAQ (reference sequence). CDR3 in amino acids: CASSWTAEAFF. The CDR3 DNA sequence: TGTGCCAGTAGCTGGACCGCTGAAGCTTTCTTT.

To note about this clone: An end of the junction differs from the germline gene, which may be a read error. The CDR3 protein is CSVEDPEHVRSGYAF. The CDR3, as DNA: TGCAGCGTTGAAGACCCAGAACACGTGAGGTCGGGCTACGCCTTC. The chain employs TRBV29-1 and TRBJ1-2; D gene unclear. Germline lookup yields CDR1 SQVTM and CDR2 ANQGSEA. The CDR3 runs to 15 residues.

The chain employs TRBV28 and TRBJ1-1; 8 bases align to TRBD1. The junction had 9 bases not matched to a gene; V was cut back by 6 bases and J by 0 bases. The CDR3 extends over 16 amino acids. From germline, CDR1 is MDHEN and CDR2 SYDVKM. The CDR3 DNA sequence: TGTGCCAGCAGCACACAGGGGGAAATGATGAACACTGAAGCTTTCTTT. Translated, it gives CASSTQGEMMNTEAFF.

The chain recombines TRBV5-1 with TRBJ1-2; a weak D match, TRBD1 (6 bases). This CDR3 is 14 amino acids long. Trimming cost V 4 bases and J 0 bases, with 10 bases left between them. From germline, CDR1 is SGHRS and CDR2 YFSETQ. In nucleotides, the CDR3 is TGCGCCAGCAGCGGATGGGACACTAACTATGGCTACACCTTC. Translating gives CASSGWDTNYGYTF.

The chain uses TRBV5-1 and TRBJ2-3, with D possibly called TRBD1 or TRBD2 (5 bases each). The germline V gene encodes CDR1 SGHRS and CDR2 YFSETQ. With 2 bases removed from V and 4 bases from J, the gap between germline ends came to 11 bases. This CDR3 has 14 amino acids. In nucleotides, the CDR3 is TGCGCCAGCAGCTTCGGGACCAGCGCAGATACGCAGTATTTT. This sequence encodes CASSFGTSADTQYF.

This chain uses TRBV5-1 with TRBJ1-2, with a tentative D call TRBD1 (6 bases). The CDR3 length is 13 residues. Looked up from germline, CDR1 is SGHRS and CDR2 is YFSETQ. Trimming took off 2 bases at V and 8 bases at J, with 13 bases between the two ends. For the CDR3, the DNA is TGCGCCAGCAGCTTAGAACAGGGCCTGGGCTACACCTTC. It codes for CASSLEQGLGYTF. Using reference TRBV5-1 and TRBJ1-2 for the parts outside the CDR3, the full variable domain is KAGVTQTPRYLIKTRGQQVTLSCSPISGHRSVSWYQQTPGQGLQFLFEYFSETQRNKGNFPGRFSGRQFSNSRSEMNVSTLELGDSALYLCASSLEQGLGYTFGSGTRLTVV.

This clone was recorded many times. The V gene is TRBV7-8, the J gene TRBJ1-4; no reliable D call. Germline V gives CDR1 SGHVS, CDR2 FQNEAQ. The CDR3 has 14 residues. Trimming pared 3 bases from V and 5 bases from J, leaving 10 bases between. Written as DNA, the CDR3 is TGTGCCAGCAGCTTGTATATAGGGAATGAAAAACTGTTTTTT. The encoded protein is CASSLYIGNEKLFF.

This rearrangement joins TRBV18 to TRBJ2-3; D gene unclear. The germline V gene encodes CDR1 KGHSH and CDR2 LQKENI. The CDR3 spans 16 residues. V lost 0 bases and J lost 0, with 10 bases in between. CDR3 sequence: CASSPPQATSTDTQYF. The CDR3 nucleotides read TGTGCCAGCTCACCACCCCAGGCAACTAGCACAGATACGCAGTATTTT.

The chain carries TRBV18 and TRBJ2-6, with D perhaps matching TRBD1 or TRBD2 (7 bases each). V was clipped by 2 bases and J by 2 bases, with 16 bases between them. Germline CDR1 KGHSH, CDR2 LQKENI. This CDR3 is built from 18 residues. The CDR3 here is CASSPMQGGNTGANVLTF. The CDR3, as DNA: TGTGCCAGCTCACCAATGCAGGGGGGGAACACTGGGGCCAACGTCCTGACTTTC.

The chain links TRBV5-5 to TRBJ2-5; D tentatively fits TRBD1 or TRBD2 (5 bases each). Trimming cost V 5 bases and J 5 bases, with 13 bases left between them. Germline V gene lookup returns CDR1 SGHKS and CDR2 YYEKEE (reference sequence). This CDR3 is 13 amino acids long. CDR3 residues: CASRPGPSETQYF. The CDR3 DNA sequence: TGTGCCAGCAGACCGGGACCCTCGGAGACCCAGTACTTC.

This rearrangement joins TRBV7-2 to TRBJ2-1; 10 positions match TRBD2. The V gene end was trimmed by 7 bases and the J gene end by 5 bases; junction bases not matched to a gene: 11. Germline CDR1 SGHTA, CDR2 FQGNSA. CDR3 length: 16 residues. CDR3 sequence (DNA): TGTGCCAGCACGAAACAAGGGACTAGCGACCACAATGAGCAGTTCTTC. Translation gives CASTKQGTSDHNEQFF.

The gene calls are TRBV7-2 and TRBJ1-6; D is perhaps TRBD1 (5 bases). Trimming took 0 bases from V and 9 from J, leaving 21 bases between them. The germline V gene has CDR1 SGHTA and CDR2 FQGNSA. The CDR3 totals 18 residues. CDR3 loop: CASSLAFPGRMESSPLHF. CDR3 bases: TGTGCCAGCAGCTTAGCTTTCCCGGGACGCATGGAGAGTTCACCCCTCCACTTT.

V and J are TRBV5-1 and TRBJ1-1; 9 bases fit TRBD1. Germline V gives CDR1 SGHRS, CDR2 YFSETQ. The CDR3 consists of 14 residues. V lost 4 bases, J lost 8 bases, and 9 bases stayed unmatched. The CDR3 DNA reads as TGCGCCAGCAGCACAAGACCCACAGGGGGCGAAGCTTTCTTT. This encodes CASSTRPTGGEAFF.

J is TRBJ2-1 and V is TRBV18; 8 bases fit TRBD2. Germline V gene data show CDR1 as KGHSH and CDR2 as LQKENI. The V segment lost 3 bases and the J segment 5 bases; nucleotides outside the gene matches: 6. The length of the CDR3 is 15 residues. The CDR3 nucleotides are TGTGCCAGCTCACCCCCCGCGGGAGGTAACAATGAGCAGTTCTTC. Its translation is CASSPPAGGNNEQFF.

This clone came up a few times. The chain links TRBV30 to TRBJ1-5; perhaps TRBD1 as D (5 bases). Germline V gives CDR1 GTSNPN, CDR2 SVGIG (reference sequence). This CDR3 spans 13 amino acids. V shed 2 bases and J shed 5 bases, with 10 bases lying between them. Written as DNA, the CDR3 is TGTGCCTGGAGTCGCGAGGGGTATCAGCCCCAGCATTTT. As protein: CAWSREGYQPQHF.

Notes on this clone: At one end, the junction sequence differs from germline, possibly due to a read error. The rearrangement links TRBV7-7 to TRBJ2-3, with 9 bases identical to TRBD2. CDR1 and CDR2 from the germline V gene are SSHAT and FNYEAQ (reference sequence). This CDR3 region has 16 residues. The CDR3 reads CASSPDGGRGTDTQYF. The CDR3 DNA sequence: TGTGCTAGCAGCCCAGACGGCGGGAGGGGAACAGATACGCAGTATTTT.

This chain joins TRBV21-1 and TRBJ1-6; TRBD1, the D gene given by the table, was not confirmed from the DNA. TRBV21-1 is marked as a pseudogene. The CDR3 runs to 17 residues. The CDR3 DNA reads as TGTGCCAGCAGCAAAGCGAGGACAGGGGTCCATAATTCACCCCTCCACTTT. Encoded protein: CASSKARTGVHNSPLHF.

The V gene is TRBV2, the J gene TRBJ2-3; the match to TRBD2 covers 10 bases. V shed 7 bases and J 10 bases; nucleotides not matched to a gene: 11. Germline assignment: CDR1 SNHLY and CDR2 FYNNEI. The CDR3 has 14 residues. CDR3 nucleotide sequence: TGTGCCAGCATGCCCATTGGGCTAGCGGGAGCGCAGTATTTT. Translation gives CASMPIGLAGAQYF.

J is TRBJ2-5 and V is TRBV18; the match to TRBD1 covers 7 bases. The V and J ends lost 3 bases and 5 bases, in that order; junction bases with no gene match: 9. CDR1 is KGHSH and CDR2 is LQKENI in the germline V gene. The CDR3 runs 15 residues. CDR3 in DNA: TGTGCCAGCTCACCGGTACAGGGGCCGATGGAGACCCAGTACTTC. Amino acid sequence: CASSPVQGPMETQYF.

The chain is built from TRBV18 and TRBJ2-7; 7 positions agree with TRBD2. The CDR3 extends over 19 amino acids. Per germline, CDR1 KGHSH and CDR2 LQKENI. Trimming took 3 bases from V and 0 from J; bases not matched to a gene: 17. CDR3 nucleotides: TGTGCCAGCTCACCCCAAGGGCTAGCGGTAGGTTCAAACTCCTACGAGCAGTACTTC. Protein: CASSPQGLAVGSNSYEQYF.

V gene TRBV7-9 combines with J gene TRBJ1-2; no clear D. Germline-derived CDR1 and CDR2 are SEHNR and FQNEAQ (reference sequence). This CDR3 contains 15 residues. The V end lost 1 base, the J end lost 6 bases, and 15 bases lay between the germline ends. In DNA form, the CDR3 reads TGTGCCAGCAGCTTAGATACGGCCACACGAAATGGCTACACCTTC. This encodes CASSLDTATRNGYTF. Full variable domain (rest looked up from reference TRBV7-9 and TRBJ1-2): DTGVSQNPRHKITKRGQNVTFRCDPISEHNRLYWYRQTLGQGPEFLTYFQNEAQLEKSRLLSDRFSAERPKGSFSTLEIQRTEQGDSAMYLCASSLDTATRNGYTFGSGTRLTVV.

The V call is TRBV10-3, the J call TRBJ1-1, with 7 bases matching TRBD1. CDR1 and CDR2 from the germline V gene are ENHRY and SYGVKD. The CDR3 loop spans 18 amino acids. The trim removed 3 bases at V and 0 bases at J, leaving 13 bases unmatched. CDR3 nucleotides: TGTGCCATCAGTGACTATAGACAGGGAGGTACCATGAACACTGAAGCTTTCTTT. Its translation is CAISDYRQGGTMNTEAFF.

This chain connects TRBV6-4 to TRBJ2-6; perhaps TRBD1 as D (6 bases). CDR3 length: 17 residues. Germline CDR1 and CDR2: MRHNA and SNTAGT. Trimming shortened V by 6 bases and J by 1 base, and 16 bases separated the two germline ends. The CDR3, as DNA: TGTGCCAGCAGCTCTGGACTTACAGGGTCTGGGGCCAACGTCCTGACTTTC. Residues: CASSSGLTGSGANVLTF.

The CDR3 is CASSPRSPGAGFNEKLFF. CDR3 coding DNA: TGTGCCAGTAGTCCTCGCTCTCCAGGGGCTGGGTTTAATGAAAAACTGTTTTTT. The chain combines TRBV19 with TRBJ1-4; D is perhaps TRBD1 (6 bases). Germline V gene data show CDR1 as LNHDA and CDR2 as SQIVND (reference sequence). The V end lost 5 bases, the J end lost 4 bases, and 23 bases lay between the germline ends. The CDR3 contains 18 residues.

The chain couples TRBV11-2 to TRBJ2-3, with D perhaps matching TRBD2 (6 bases). The CDR3 totals 13 residues. The V end was cut by 5 bases, the J end by 7 bases, with 13 bases between. CDR1 is SGHAT and CDR2 is FQNNGV in the germline V gene. This CDR3 is CASSPLGGNTQYF. The DNA of the CDR3 is TGTGCCAGCAGCCCCTTGGGGGGAAATACGCAGTATTTT.